This T cell receptor (beta chain) came from a study of metastatic and nonmetastatic thyroid tumors. Germline V gives CDR1 SQVTM, CDR2 ANQGSEA. The CDR3 spans 13 residues. Trimming pared 2 bases from V and 7 bases from J, leaving 15 bases between. This clone was seen repeatedly, ten times or more. Until they underwent thyroid surgery, no patient had received any treatment. Via MiXCR, TCRdb re-called the PCR reads. Here the sample spans under 25,000 clones, 27% being singletons. The sample comprised blood. The source is a female donor with papillary thyroid cancer or a benign thyroid nodule (not recorded which). Some clones in this sample may be carry-over from other donors' samples. This chain joins TRBV29-1 and TRBJ2-7, with a possible D match to TRBD2 (6 bases). CDR3 coding DNA: TGCAGCGTTGAACGGTTGGGGGGTGGAGAGCAGTACTTC. Translating gives CSVERLGGGEQYF.